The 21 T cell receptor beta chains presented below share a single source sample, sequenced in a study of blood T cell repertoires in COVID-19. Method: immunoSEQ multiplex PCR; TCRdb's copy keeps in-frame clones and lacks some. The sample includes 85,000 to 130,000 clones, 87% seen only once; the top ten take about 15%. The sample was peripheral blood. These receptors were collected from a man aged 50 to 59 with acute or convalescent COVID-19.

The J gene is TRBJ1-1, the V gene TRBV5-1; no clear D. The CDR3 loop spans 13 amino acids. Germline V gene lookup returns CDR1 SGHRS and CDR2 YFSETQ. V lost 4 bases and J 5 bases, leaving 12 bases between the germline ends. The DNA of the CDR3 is TGCGCCAGCAGCCAGGCAGTTGGGACTGAAGCTTTCTTT. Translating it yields CASSQAVGTEAFF.

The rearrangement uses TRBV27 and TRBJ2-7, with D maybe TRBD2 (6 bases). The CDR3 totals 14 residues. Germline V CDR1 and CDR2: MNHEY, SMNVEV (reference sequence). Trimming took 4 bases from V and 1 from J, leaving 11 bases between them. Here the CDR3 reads CASSSLRESYEQYF. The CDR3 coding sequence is TGTGCCAGCAGTTCACTCCGGGAGTCCTACGAGCAGTACTTC.

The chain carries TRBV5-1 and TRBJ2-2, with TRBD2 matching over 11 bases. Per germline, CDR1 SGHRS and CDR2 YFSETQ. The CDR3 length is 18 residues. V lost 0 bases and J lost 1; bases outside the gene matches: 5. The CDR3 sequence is CASSLALAGVLNTGELFF. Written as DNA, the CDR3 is TGCGCCAGCAGCTTGGCACTAGCGGGAGTCCTGAACACCGGGGAGCTGTTTTTT.

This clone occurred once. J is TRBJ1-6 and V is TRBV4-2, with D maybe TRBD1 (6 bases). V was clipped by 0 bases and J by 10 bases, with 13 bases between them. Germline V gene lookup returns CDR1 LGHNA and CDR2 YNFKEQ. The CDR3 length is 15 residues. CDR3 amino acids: CASSQEGDRRSPLHF. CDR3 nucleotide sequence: TGTGCCAGCAGCCAAGAGGGAGACAGGAGATCACCCCTCCACTTT.

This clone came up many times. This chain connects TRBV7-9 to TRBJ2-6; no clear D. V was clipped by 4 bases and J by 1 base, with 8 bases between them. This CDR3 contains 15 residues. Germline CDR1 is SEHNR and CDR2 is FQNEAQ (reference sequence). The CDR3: CASSYGPSGANVLTF. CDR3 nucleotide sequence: TGTGCCAGCAGCTATGGGCCATCTGGGGCCAACGTCCTGACTTTC.

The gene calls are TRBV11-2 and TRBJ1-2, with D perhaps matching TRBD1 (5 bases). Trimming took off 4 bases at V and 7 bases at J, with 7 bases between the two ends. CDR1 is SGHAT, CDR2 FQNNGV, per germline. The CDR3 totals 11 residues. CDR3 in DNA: TGTGCCAGCAGCTCCAGGGCTGGCTACACCTTC. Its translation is CASSSRAGYTF. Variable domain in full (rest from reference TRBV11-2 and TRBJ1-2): EAGVAQSPRYKIIEKRQSVAFWCNPISGHATLYWYQQILGQGPKLLIQFQNNGVVDDSQLPKDRFSAERLKGVDSTLKIQPAKLEDSAVYLCASSSRAGYTFGSGTRLTVV.

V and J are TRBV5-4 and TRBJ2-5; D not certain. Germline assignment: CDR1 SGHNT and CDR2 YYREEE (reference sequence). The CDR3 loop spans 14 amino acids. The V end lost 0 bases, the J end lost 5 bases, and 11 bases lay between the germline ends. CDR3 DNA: TGTGCCAGCAGCTTGGCCGGAGTTGGGGAGACCCAGTACTTC. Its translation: CASSLAGVGETQYF. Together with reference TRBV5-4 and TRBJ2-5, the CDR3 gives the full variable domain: ETGVTQSPTHLIKTRGQQVTLRCSSQSGHNTVSWYQQALGQGPQFIFQYYREEENGRGNFPPRFSGLQFPNYSSELNVNALELDDSALYLCASSLAGVGETQYFGPGTRLLVL.

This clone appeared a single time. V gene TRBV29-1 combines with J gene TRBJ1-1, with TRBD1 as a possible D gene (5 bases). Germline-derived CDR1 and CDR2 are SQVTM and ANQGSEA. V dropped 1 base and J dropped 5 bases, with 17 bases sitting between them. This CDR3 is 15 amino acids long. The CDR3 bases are TGCAGCGTTGAAGGGACCCAGGGATTGAGGACTGAAGCTTTCTTT. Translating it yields CSVEGTQGLRTEAFF.

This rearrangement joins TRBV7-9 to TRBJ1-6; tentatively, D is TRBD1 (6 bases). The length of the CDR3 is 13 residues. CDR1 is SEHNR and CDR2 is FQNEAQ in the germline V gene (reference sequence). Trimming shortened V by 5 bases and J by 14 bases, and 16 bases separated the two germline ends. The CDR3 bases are TGTGCCAGCAGCCGGGGGGGGCTTTGGTCCCTCCACTTT. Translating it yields CASSRGGLWSLHF.

Here the CDR3 DNA reads TGTGCCAGCAGCCCCCGGTCTCGCTCACCCCTCCACTTT. Its translation is CASSPRSRSPLHF. The chain uses TRBV14 and TRBJ1-6; no reliable D call. The CDR3 runs to 13 residues. Looked up from germline, CDR1 is SGHDN and CDR2 is FVKESK. The V end was cut by 4 bases, the J end by 10 bases, with 11 bases between.

The CDR3 loop is CASSLGTSGPFYEQYF. Written as DNA, the CDR3 is TGCGCCAGCAGCTTGGGGACTAGCGGCCCTTTCTACGAGCAGTACTTC. This chain connects TRBV5-1 to TRBJ2-7; 10 bases match TRBD2. The length of the CDR3 is 16 residues. V dropped 0 bases and J dropped 3; count of bases not matched to a gene: 6. Germline CDR1 and CDR2: SGHRS and YFSETQ.

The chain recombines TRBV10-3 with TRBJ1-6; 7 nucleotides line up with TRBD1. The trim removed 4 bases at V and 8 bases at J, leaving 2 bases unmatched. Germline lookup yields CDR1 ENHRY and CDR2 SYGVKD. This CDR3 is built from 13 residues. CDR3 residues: CAISGDSDSPLHF. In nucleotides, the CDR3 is TGTGCCATCAGTGGGGACAGTGATTCACCCCTCCACTTT.

This CDR3 is CATSDTGRTSGPNEQFF. The CDR3 DNA reads TGTGCCACCAGTGATACGGGTCGGACTAGCGGACCCAATGAGCAGTTCTTC. This sequence joins TRBV24-1 and TRBJ2-1; 10 bases match TRBD2. Germline assignment: CDR1 KGHDR and CDR2 SFDVKD. The V segment lost 3 bases and the J segment 6 bases; nucleotides outside the gene matches: 10. The length of the CDR3 is 17 residues.

CDR3 coding DNA: TGTGCCAGCATAAGGGACTTAGGTTCCTACAATGAGCAGTTCTTC. It specifies CASIRDLGSYNEQFF. The rearrangement joins TRBV2 to TRBJ2-1; a weak D match, TRBD2 (6 bases). Trimming pared 7 bases from V and 1 base from J, leaving 14 bases between. The CDR3 totals 15 residues. CDR1 and CDR2 (germline): SNHLY, FYNNEI.

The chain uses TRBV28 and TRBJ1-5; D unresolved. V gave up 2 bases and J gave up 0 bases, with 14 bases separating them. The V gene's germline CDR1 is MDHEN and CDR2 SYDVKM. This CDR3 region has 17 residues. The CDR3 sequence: CASSLQIGTYSNQPQHF. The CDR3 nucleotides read TGTGCCAGCAGTTTACAGATTGGTACGTATAGCAATCAGCCCCAGCATTTT.

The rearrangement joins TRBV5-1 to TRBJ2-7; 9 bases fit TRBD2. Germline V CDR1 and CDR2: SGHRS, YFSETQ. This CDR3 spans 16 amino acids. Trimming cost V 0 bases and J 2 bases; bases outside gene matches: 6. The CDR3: CASSLAGLAGTYEQYF. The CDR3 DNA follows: TGCGCCAGCAGCTTGGCCGGGCTAGCGGGGACCTACGAGCAGTACTTC.

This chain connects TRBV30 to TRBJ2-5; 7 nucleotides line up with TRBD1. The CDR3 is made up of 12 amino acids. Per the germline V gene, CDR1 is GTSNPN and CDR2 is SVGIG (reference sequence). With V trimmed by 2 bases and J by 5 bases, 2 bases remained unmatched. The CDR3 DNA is TGTGCCTGGAGTACAGGGGAGGAGACCCAGTACTTC. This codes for CAWSTGEETQYF.

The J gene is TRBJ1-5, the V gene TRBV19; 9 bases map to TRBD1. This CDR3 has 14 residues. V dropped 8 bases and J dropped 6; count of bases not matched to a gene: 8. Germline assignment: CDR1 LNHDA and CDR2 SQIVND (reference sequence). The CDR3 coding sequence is TGTGCCAGTCATCAGACAGGGGGAGGTCAGCCCCAGCATTTT. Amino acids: CASHQTGGGQPQHF.

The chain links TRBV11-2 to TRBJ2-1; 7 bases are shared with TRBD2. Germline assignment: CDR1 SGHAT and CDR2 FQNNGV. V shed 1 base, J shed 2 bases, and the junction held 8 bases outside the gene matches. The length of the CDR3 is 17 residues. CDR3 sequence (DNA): TGTGCCAGCAGCTTAGGGGTTAGCGGGTTCACCTACAATGAGCAGTTCTTC. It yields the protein CASSLGVSGFTYNEQFF.

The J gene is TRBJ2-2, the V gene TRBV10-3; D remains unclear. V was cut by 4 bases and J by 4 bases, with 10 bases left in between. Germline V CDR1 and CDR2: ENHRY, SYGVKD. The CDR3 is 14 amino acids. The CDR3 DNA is TGTGCCATCAGTGGTGGTAGAGGCACCGGGGAGCTGTTTTTT. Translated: CAISGGRGTGELFF.

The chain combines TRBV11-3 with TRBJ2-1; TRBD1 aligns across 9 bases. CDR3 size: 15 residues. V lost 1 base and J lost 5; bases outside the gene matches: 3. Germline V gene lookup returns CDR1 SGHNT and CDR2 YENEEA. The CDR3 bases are TGTGCCAGCAGCTTAGCCGGGACAGGGAACAATGAGCAGTTCTTC. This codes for CASSLAGTGNNEQFF.